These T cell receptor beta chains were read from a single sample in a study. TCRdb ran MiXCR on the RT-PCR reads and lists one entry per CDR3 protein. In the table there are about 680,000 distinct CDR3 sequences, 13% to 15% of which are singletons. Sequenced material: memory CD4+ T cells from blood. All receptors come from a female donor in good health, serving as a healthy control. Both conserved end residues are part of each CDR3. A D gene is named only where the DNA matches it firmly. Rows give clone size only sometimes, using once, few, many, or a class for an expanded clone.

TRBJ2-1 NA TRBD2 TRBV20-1 CSAPAGVFYEQFF TGCAGTGCGCCAGCGGGAGTTTTTTACGAGCAGTTCTTC
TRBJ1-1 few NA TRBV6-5 CASTLRGDTPEAFF TGTGCCAGCACCCTTCGGGGGGATACTCCCGAAGCTTTCTTT
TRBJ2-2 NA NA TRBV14 CASRRNPGELFF TGTGCCAGCAGAAGAAACCCCGGGGAGCTGTTTTTT
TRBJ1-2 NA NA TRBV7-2 CASSFSSYGYTF TGTGCCAGCAGCTTCTCCAGCTATGGCTACACCTTC
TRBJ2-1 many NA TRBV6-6 CASSYGKPSYNEQFF TGTGCCAGCAGTTACGGGAAGCCCTCCTACAATGAGCAGTTCTTC
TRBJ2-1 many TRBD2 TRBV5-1 CASSLGETGGGNNEQFF TGCGCCAGCAGCTTGGGGGAAACGGGGGGAGGCAACAATGAGCAGTTCTTC
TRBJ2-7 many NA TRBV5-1 CASSFGTGAYEQYF TGTGCCAGCAGTTTCGGGACCGGAGCCTACGAGCAGTACTTC
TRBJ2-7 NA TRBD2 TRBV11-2 CASSSYRPGGTKEQYF TGTGCCAGCAGCTCTTATCGGCCGGGGGGGACAAAGGAGCAGTACTTC
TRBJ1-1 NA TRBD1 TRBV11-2 CASSEQTGSEAFF TGTGCCAGCAGCGAGCAGACAGGGAGTGAAGCTTTCTTT
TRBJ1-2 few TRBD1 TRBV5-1 CASSLNGQGGYGYTF TGCGCCAGCAGCTTGAATGGACAGGGGGGCTATGGCTACACCTTC
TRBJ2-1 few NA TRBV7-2 CASSLVRGNGEQFF TGTGCCAGCAGCTTAGTACGCGGGAACGGTGAGCAGTTCTTC
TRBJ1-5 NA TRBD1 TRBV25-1 CASRGQGNNQPQHF TGTGCCAGTAGGGGACAGGGGAACAATCAGCCCCAGCATTTT
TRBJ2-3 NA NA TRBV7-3 CASYRVSVTRRPTDTQYF TGTGCCAGCTACCGGGTATCAGTGACTCGCCGTCCCACAGATACGCAGTATTTT
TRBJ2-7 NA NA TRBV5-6 CASSFRMVSFQYEQYF TGTGCCAGCAGCTTCCGAATGGTCTCCTTTCAATACGAGCAGTACTTC
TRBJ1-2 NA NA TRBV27 CASSLNGYYGYTF TGTGCCAGCAGTTTAAACGGATACTATGGCTACACCTTC
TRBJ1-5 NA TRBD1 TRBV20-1 CSAHLPQGFQPQHF TGCAGTGCTCACCTCCCACAGGGGTTCCAGCCCCAGCATTTT
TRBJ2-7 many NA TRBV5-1 CASSWAGYEQYF TGCGCCAGCAGCTGGGCGGGGTACGAGCAGTACTTC
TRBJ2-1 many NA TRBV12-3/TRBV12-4 CASSTSQGGNEQFF TGTGCCAGCAGTACCTCCCAGGGCGGCAATGAGCAGTTCTTC
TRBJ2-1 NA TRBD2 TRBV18 CASSPKTSESLFF TGTGCCAGCTCACCAAAGACTAGCGAGAGTCTGTTCTTC
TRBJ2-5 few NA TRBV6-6 CASSSGKRVGFQETQYF TGTGCCAGCAGCTCCGGCAAACGGGTGGGCTTCCAAGAGACCCAGTACTTC
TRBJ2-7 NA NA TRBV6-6 CASSYRLDDYEQYF TGTGCCAGCAGTTATAGGCTAGACGACTACGAGCAGTACTTC